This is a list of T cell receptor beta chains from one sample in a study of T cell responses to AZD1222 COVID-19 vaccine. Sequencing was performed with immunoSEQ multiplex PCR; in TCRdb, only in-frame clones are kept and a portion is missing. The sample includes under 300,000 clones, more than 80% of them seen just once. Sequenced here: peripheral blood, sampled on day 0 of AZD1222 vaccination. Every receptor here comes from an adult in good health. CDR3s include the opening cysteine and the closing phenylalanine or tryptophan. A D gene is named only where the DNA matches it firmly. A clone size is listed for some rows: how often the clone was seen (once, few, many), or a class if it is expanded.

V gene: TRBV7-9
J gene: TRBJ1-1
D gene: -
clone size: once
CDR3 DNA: TGTGCCAGCAGCTTAGATGGCCGAGGCACTGAAGCTTTCTTT
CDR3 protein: CASSLDGRGTEAFF

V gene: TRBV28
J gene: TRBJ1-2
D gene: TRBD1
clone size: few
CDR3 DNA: TGTGCCGGACAACGGGGACAGGGGGCTCCTGGCTACACCTTC
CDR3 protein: CAGQRGQGAPGYTF

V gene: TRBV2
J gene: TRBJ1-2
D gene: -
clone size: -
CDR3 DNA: TGTGCCAGCAGGGGGGGAGGGAGCGGCTTTAACTATGGCTACACCTTC
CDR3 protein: CASRGGGSGFNYGYTF

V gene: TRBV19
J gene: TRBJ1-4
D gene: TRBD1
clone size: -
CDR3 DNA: TGTGCCAGTATGGGGACAGGGGGAGCGGAAAAACTGTTTTTT
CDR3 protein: CASMGTGGAEKLFF

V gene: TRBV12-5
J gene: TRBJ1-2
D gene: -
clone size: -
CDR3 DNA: TGTGCTAGTGGTTTGGGACAAACATATGGCTACACCTTC
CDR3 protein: CASGLGQTYGYTF

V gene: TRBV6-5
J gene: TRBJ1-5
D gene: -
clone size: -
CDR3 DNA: TGTGCCAGCAGGGCTAGGGGCAATCAGCCCCAGCATTTT
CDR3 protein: CASRARGNQPQHF

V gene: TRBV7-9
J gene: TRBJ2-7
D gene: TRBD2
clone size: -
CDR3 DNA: TGTGCCAGCAGCTCCCCGACTAGCGGGAGCACCTACGAGCAGTACTTC
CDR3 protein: CASSSPTSGSTYEQYF

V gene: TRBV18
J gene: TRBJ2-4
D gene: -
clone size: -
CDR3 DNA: TGTGCCAGCTCACTGTCCCGGGACATAGCCAAAAACATTCAGTACTTC
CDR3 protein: CASSLSRDIAKNIQYF

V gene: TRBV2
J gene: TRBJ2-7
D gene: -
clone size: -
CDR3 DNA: TGTGCCAGCAGTCAATTTCAGGGGATGGGCGAGCAGTACTTC
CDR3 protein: CASSQFQGMGEQYF

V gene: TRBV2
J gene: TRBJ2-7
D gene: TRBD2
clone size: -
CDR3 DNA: TGTGCCAGCAGGAAGCGGCGGGGGAGCACCTACGAGCAGTACTTC
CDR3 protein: CASRKRRGSTYEQYF

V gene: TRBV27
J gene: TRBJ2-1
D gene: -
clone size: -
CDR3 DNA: TGTGCCAGCAGTTTTGGGCTAGTGGTCTACAATGAGCAGTTCTTC
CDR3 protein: CASSFGLVVYNEQFF

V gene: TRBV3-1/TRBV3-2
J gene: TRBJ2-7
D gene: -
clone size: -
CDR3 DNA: TGTGCCAGCAGCCAAGGGACCCTCCACGGGGGGCAGTACTTC
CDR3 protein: CASSQGTLHGGQYF

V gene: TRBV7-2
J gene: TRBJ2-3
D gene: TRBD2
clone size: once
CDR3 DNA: TGTGCCAGCAGCCTGGGACTAGCGGGAGGGCAAACAGATACGCAGTATTTT
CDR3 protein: CASSLGLAGGQTDTQYF

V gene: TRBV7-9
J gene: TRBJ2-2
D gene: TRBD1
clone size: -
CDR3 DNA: TGTGCCAGCAGCTTTCGACAGGGGAACACCGGGGAGCTGTTTTTT
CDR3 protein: CASSFRQGNTGELFF

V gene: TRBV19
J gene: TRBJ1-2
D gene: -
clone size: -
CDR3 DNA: TGTGCCAGTAGGAGGGAGGGACCCTATGGCTACACCTTC
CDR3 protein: CASRREGPYGYTF

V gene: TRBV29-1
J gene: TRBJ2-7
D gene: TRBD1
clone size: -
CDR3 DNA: TGCAGCGTTGATCACCCCGGGACAGGGGGCTACGAGCAGTACTTC
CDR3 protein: CSVDHPGTGGYEQYF

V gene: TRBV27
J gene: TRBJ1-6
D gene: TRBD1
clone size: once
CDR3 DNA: TGTGCCAGCAGTTTGGGACAGGGGAATTCACCCCTCCACTTT
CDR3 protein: CASSLGQGNSPLHF

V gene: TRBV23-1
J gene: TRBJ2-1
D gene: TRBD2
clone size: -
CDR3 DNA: TGCGCCAGCAGTCAGGAGGGACTAGCGGAGGGCTACAATGAGCAGTTCTTC
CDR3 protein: CASSQEGLAEGYNEQFF

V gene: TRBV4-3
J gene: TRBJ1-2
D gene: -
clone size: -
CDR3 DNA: TGCGCCAGCAGCCAAGTTGCTAAGGATTCCGTTGGCTACACCTTC
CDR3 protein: CASSQVAKDSVGYTF

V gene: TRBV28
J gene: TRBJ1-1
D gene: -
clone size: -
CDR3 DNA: TGTGCCAGCCAGGAGGGCAAAATCAGTCTCTATGAAGCTTTCTTT
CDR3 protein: CASQEGKISLYEAFF

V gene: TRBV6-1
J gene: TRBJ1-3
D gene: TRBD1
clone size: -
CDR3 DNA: TGTGCCAGCAGTGAAGAGTTTCAGCGGACAGGGGGCTCCAGAAACACCATATATTTT
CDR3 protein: CASSEEFQRTGGSRNTIYF

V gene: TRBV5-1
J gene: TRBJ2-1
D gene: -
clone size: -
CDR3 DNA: TGCGCCAGCAGCTCGGGACAAAACAATGAGCAGTTCTTC
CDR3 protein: CASSSGQNNEQFF

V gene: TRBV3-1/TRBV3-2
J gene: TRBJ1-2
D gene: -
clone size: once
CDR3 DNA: TGTGCCAGCAGCAATAGACTACAGGGCTATGGCTACACCTTC
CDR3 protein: CASSNRLQGYGYTF

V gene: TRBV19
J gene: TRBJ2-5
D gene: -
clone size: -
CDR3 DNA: TGTGCCAGTAGTAGAGAGGGCCAGGGGCAAGAGACCCAGTACTTC
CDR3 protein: CASSREGQGQETQYF

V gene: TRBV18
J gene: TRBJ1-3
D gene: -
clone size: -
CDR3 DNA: TGTGCCAGCTCACCACAAACAGCCCCAGGAAACACCATATATTTT
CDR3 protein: CASSPQTAPGNTIYF

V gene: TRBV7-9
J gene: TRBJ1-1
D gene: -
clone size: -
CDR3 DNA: TGTGCCAGCAGCTTAAAATCAACTGAAGCTTTCTTT
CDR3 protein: CASSLKSTEAFF

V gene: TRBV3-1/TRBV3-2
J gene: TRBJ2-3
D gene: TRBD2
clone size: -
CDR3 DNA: TGTGCCAGCAGGCCCACTAGCGGGGGCACAGATACGCAGTATTTT
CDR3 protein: CASRPTSGGTDTQYF